These 21 T cell receptor beta chains were all obtained from the same sample, sequenced in a study of glioma-infiltrating T cells (dated by TCRdb to 2016 to 2017). The reads were generated on an Illumina MiSeq. The iRepertoire nested amplicon-rescue multiplex PCR (arm-PCR) platform was used to amplify TCR alpha and beta CDR3 regions from RNA. TCRdb's own reprocessing of the public reads used fastp at Q25 and MiXCR and kept productive beta chains. A single entry per CDR3 protein holds the most common genes and DNA from its merged rows. This sample holds 100,000 to 150,000 distinct CDR3 sequences; 20% to 25% were observed only once. The ten biggest clones cover around a quarter of the sample. Sequenced material: glioma tissue, nonneoplastic brain tissue, or PBMCs (not recorded which). All receptors come from a human donor with low-grade glioma or glioblastoma, undergoing nonglioma brain surgery, or in good health (not recorded which).

On this clonotype: A read error may explain this, as a much larger clone is one base away. The V gene is TRBV20-1, the J gene TRBJ2-1; a possible D gene is TRBD1 (6 bases). CDR1 DFQATT and CDR2 SNEGSKA come from the germline V gene (reference sequence). The CDR3 is 15 amino acids. Trimming took off 2 bases at V and 2 bases at J, with 13 bases between the two ends. CDR3 DNA sequence: TGCAGTGCTAGAAGGAGCTGGGGGCCCTACAATGAGCAGTTCTTC. Translated: CSARRSWGPYNEQFF.

This clonotype was detected many times. The J gene is TRBJ2-3, the V gene TRBV28; 10 bases are a match to TRBD2. CDR3 length equals 16 residues. Unmatched junction bases numbered 12, after V lost 6 bases and J lost 6 bases. Germline-derived CDR1 and CDR2 are MDHEN and SYDVKM. CDR3 DNA: TGTGCCAGCAGCTTTGATAGCGGGGGGCCGGGGGATACGCAGTATTTT. Translated: CASSFDSGGPGDTQYF.

The chain carries TRBV28 and TRBJ2-7; a possible D gene is TRBD1 (6 bases). V was clipped by 6 bases and J by 3 bases, with 24 bases between them. Germline V gives CDR1 MDHEN, CDR2 SYDVKM. The CDR3 covers 17 residues. The CDR3 coding sequence is TGTGCCAGCAGCAGCCTCCGGGGCAGGGGAATTGGCTACGAGCAGTACGTC. Protein: CASSSLRGRGIGYEQYV.

As to this clonotype: Mismatch with germline at one junction end may stem from a read error. The chain uses TRBV2 and TRBJ1-2; D not certain. Germline V lookup: CDR1 SNHLY, CDR2 FYNNEI. This CDR3 spans 14 amino acids. The chain's CDR3 is CASSVITINYAYTF. In DNA form, the CDR3 reads TGTGCCAGCAGTGTTATCACTATTAACTATGCCTACACCTTC.

The chain is built from TRBV28 and TRBJ2-3, with 8 bases identical to TRBD1. J was trimmed by 0 bases and V by 11 bases; bases with no gene match: 7. CDR1 MDHEN and CDR2 SYDVKM come from the germline V gene. The CDR3 contains 14 residues. DNA for the CDR3: TGTGCCGGGGCAGGGGGCCCTAGCACAGATACGCAGTATTTT. Amino acid sequence: CAGAGGPSTDTQYF.

This chain connects TRBV9 to TRBJ1-1; D unclear. CDR1 is SGDLS and CDR2 is YYNGEE in the germline V gene. V was clipped by 0 bases and J by 3 bases, with 9 bases between them. CDR3 size: 14 residues. CDR3 residues: CASSVGDRDTEAFF. The CDR3 DNA is TGTGCCAGCAGCGTAGGCGACCGAGACACTGAAGCTTTCTTT.

Turning to this clonotype: An end of the junction differs from the germline gene, which may be a read error. The V call is TRBV7-6, the J call TRBJ2-1; the match to TRBD2 covers 16 bases. CDR3 size: 17 residues. CDR1 and CDR2 from the germline V gene are SGHVS and FNYEAQ. DNA for the CDR3: TGTGCTAGCAGCTTAGCGGTCGGGACTAGCGGGAGGGATGAGCAGTTCTTC. Its protein is CASSLAVGTSGRDEQFF.

V is TRBV6-1 and J is TRBJ2-1, with a tentative D call TRBD2 (7 bases). V lost 6 bases and J 7 bases, leaving 10 bases between the germline ends. This CDR3 contains 12 residues. The germline CDR1 and CDR2 sequences are MNHNS and SASEGT. CDR3 residues: CASRRGGNEQFF. Here the CDR3 DNA reads TGTGCCAGCAGAAGGGGGGGGAATGAGCAGTTCTTC.

This clonotype was recorded at least ten times. The rearrangement joins TRBV28 to TRBJ1-1, with D maybe TRBD1 (6 bases). The CDR3 has 15 amino acids. V dropped 5 bases and J dropped 4 bases, with 17 bases sitting between them. Germline CDR1 reads MDHEN; CDR2 reads SYDVKM. CDR3 DNA sequence: TGTGCCAGCAGTCTCCCGGGGGCAAGGGTCACTGAAGCTTTCTTT. It yields the protein CASSLPGARVTEAFF.

In this sample, this clonotype turned up many times. The rearrangement joins TRBV20-1 to TRBJ1-5; D is possibly TRBD1 (5 bases). Trimming shortened V by 1 base and J by 2 bases, and 9 bases separated the two germline ends. The germline V gene encodes CDR1 DFQATT and CDR2 SNEGSKA (reference sequence). CDR3 length: 14 residues. CDR3 nucleotides: TGCAGTGCTAGAGGGACGGGGGGCAATCAGCCCCAGCATTTT. Encoded protein: CSARGTGGNQPQHF.

This clonotype turned up a few times. This chain uses TRBV5-1 with TRBJ2-5; TRBD1 might be the D (6 bases). Germline CDR1 is SGHRS and CDR2 is YFSETQ. CDR3 length: 14 residues. The V end was cut by 0 bases, the J end by 2 bases, with 8 bases between. The CDR3 DNA reads as TGCGCCAGCAGCTTGGGGACAGAGCAAGAGACCCAGTACTTC. It codes for CASSLGTEQETQYF.

This clonotype was picked up a small number of times. CDR3 in DNA: TGCAGTGCTAGATCGGGGGCTACAGATACGCAGTATTTT. As protein: CSARSGATDTQYF. V is TRBV20-1 and J is TRBJ2-3, with D possibly being TRBD1 or TRBD2 (6 bases each). CDR1 is DFQATT and CDR2 is SNEGSKA in the germline V gene (reference sequence). V was clipped by 2 bases and J by 3 bases, with 9 bases between them. CDR3 length: 13 amino acids.

This clonotype was recorded at least ten times. The chain combines TRBV7-2 with TRBJ1-6; D ambiguous. Trimming stripped 7 bases from V and 7 bases from J, with 20 bases between. The germline V gene encodes CDR1 SGHTA and CDR2 FQGNSA. The CDR3 contains 16 residues. CDR3 in amino acids: CASNPQWSIKNSPLHF. The CDR3 bases are TGTGCCAGCAACCCCCAGTGGTCGATCAAGAATTCACCCCTCCACTTT. Variable domain in full (rest from reference TRBV7-2 and TRBJ1-6): GAGVSQSPSNKVTEKGKDVELRCDPISGHTALYWYRQSLGQGLEFLIYFQGNSAPDKSGLPSDRFSAERTGGSVSTLTIQRTQQEDSAVYLCASNPQWSIKNSPLHFGNGTRLTVT.

This clonotype was detected many times. The gene calls are TRBV2 and TRBJ2-2; no reliable D call. The CDR3 spans 11 residues. Germline V gene data show CDR1 as SNHLY and CDR2 as FYNNEI. Trimming cost V 6 bases and J 7 bases, with 6 bases left between them. The CDR3 region is CASSLLGELFF. The CDR3 region has the DNA TGTGCCAGCAGCCTTCTCGGGGAGCTGTTTTTT.

This clonotype showed up just a few times. The J gene is TRBJ2-3, the V gene TRBV6-1, with 10 bases lining up with TRBD2. The trim removed 6 bases at V and 2 bases at J, leaving 5 bases unmatched. Germline V lookup: CDR1 MNHNS, CDR2 SASEGT. This CDR3 spans 15 amino acids. CDR3 DNA sequence: TGTGCCAGCAGAAACGGACTAGCGGACACAGATACGCAGTATTTT. Translating it yields CASRNGLADTDTQYF.

This clonotype has only a few counts. The chain is built from TRBV7-9 and TRBJ1-2; 7 nucleotides line up with TRBD1. This CDR3 spans 15 amino acids. V gave up 4 bases and J gave up 3 bases; unmatched junction bases: 8. Germline values: CDR1 SEHNR, CDR2 FQNEAQ (reference sequence). The DNA for the CDR3 is TGTGCCAGCAGCTCTCCAGGACAGGCTCACTATGGCTACACCTTC. Translation: CASSSPGQAHYGYTF.

The chain is built from TRBV5-1 and TRBJ1-1; D unresolved. CDR3 length: 15 residues. Germline-derived CDR1 and CDR2 are SGHRS and YFSETQ. Deletions cut 4 bases from V and 6 bases from J, with 19 bases between. The CDR3 region is CASSTGWGGSAEAFF. The CDR3 coding sequence is TGCGCCAGCAGCACTGGATGGGGAGGGTCAGCTGAAGCTTTCTTT.

This clonotype was seen only a few times. The chain couples TRBV19 to TRBJ2-1, with D possibly TRBD2 on 5 matching bases. This CDR3 spans 15 amino acids. Trimming pared 0 bases from V and 6 bases from J, leaving 12 bases between. CDR1 LNHDA and CDR2 SQIVND come from the germline V gene (reference sequence). CDR3 sequence reads: CASSIEGLISNEQFF. As DNA, the CDR3 is TGTGCCAGTAGTATAGAAGGACTCATCTCCAATGAGCAGTTCTTC.

With regard to this clonotype: With a much larger clone just one base away, this may be a read error. This rearrangement joins TRBV20-1 to TRBJ2-3; no reliable D call. The CDR3 extends over 14 amino acids. The germline gives CDR1 DFQATT, CDR2 SNEGSKA (reference sequence). The CDR3 protein is CNARNDTSTDTQYF. CDR3 nucleotides: TGCAATGCTAGAAACGACACTAGCACAGATACGCAGTATTTT.

In its sample, this clonotype was seen a few times. The chain uses TRBV6-1 and TRBJ1-2, with D possibly matching TRBD1 (5 bases). V lost 5 bases and J 3 bases, leaving 19 bases between the germline ends. Germline CDR1 MNHNS, CDR2 SASEGT. This CDR3 is 16 amino acids long. For the CDR3, the DNA is TGTGCCAGCAGTTCAGGGCCACGACTTGGCGACTATGGCTACACCTTC. Its translation is CASSSGPRLGDYGYTF.

The chain couples TRBV7-2 to TRBJ1-2; no clear D. V shed 3 bases and J shed 1 base, with 6 bases lying between them. Germline assignment: CDR1 SGHTA and CDR2 FQGNSA. The CDR3 totals 13 residues. The CDR3 reads CASSLGNNYGYTF. The CDR3 nucleotides are TGTGCCAGCAGCTTGGGGAATAACTATGGCTACACCTTC.